This TCR beta chain stems from a study of control samples from healthy donors and cancer patients. Profiled with immunoSEQ multiplex PCR; TCRdb holds only in-frame clones, not every one. Of around 170,000 clones listed, just over 85% are singletons. The CDR3 sequence is 13 residues long. V shed 0 bases and J shed 2 bases, with 5 bases lying between them. The germline V gene has CDR1 SGHDT and CDR2 YYEEEE. The sample comprised blood. The rearrangement joins TRBV5-6 to TRBJ1-1; D is unclear. This receptor was identified in a young woman in good health. CDR3 sequence (DNA): TGTGCCAGCAGCTTGGAGCCTAACACTGAAGCTTTCTTT. This gives the protein CASSLEPNTEAFF.